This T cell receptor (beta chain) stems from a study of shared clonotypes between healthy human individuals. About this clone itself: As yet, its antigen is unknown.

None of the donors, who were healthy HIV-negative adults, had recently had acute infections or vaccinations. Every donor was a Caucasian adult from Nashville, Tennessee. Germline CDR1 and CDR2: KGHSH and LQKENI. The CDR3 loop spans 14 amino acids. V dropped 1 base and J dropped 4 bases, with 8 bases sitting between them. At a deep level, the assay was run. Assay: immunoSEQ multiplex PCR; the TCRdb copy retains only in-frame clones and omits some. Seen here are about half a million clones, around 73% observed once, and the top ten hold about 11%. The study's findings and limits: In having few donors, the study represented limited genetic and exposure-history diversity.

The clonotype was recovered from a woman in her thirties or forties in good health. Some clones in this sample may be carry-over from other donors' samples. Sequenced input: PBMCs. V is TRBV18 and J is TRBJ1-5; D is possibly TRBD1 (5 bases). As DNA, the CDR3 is TGTGCCAGCTCACCACTGGGGGTAAATCAGCCCCAGCATTTT. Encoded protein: CASSPLGVNQPQHF.